This T cell receptor (beta chain) comes out of a study of long-term antiretroviral therapy in people with HIV (dated 2022 in TCRdb). Turning to the overall study: The earliest samples were collected about a decade before the 2015 WHO recommendation for immediate ART, when ART was typically delayed until CD4 counts fell. Whether ART initiation and durable HIV suppression were associated with changes in peripheral blood TRB repertoire composition and diversity was tested in a retrospective serial study. From 30 to 35 adults with confirmed HIV infection, the cohort provided some 200 cryopreserved PBMC samples, gathered serially across a mean of approximately six years (range 1-12). About a third of the roughly 30 participants with HIV were female. No cross-contamination during QIAcube processing was shown when test extractions of a monoclonal T-cell line were performed alongside about 33 polyclonal samples.

To be included, a participant needed at least one PBMC sample from before ART initiation plus at least two post-ART samples. Treatment was received in the United States of America by all participants with HIV. Cryopreserved samples of about 0.95-10 million PBMC were thawed and washed before DNA extraction. At the time of the earliest PBMC sample, participants with HIV were aged between roughly 20 and 60 years. PBMC samples were contributed by each participant from 1-4 timepoints before ART initiation and 2-8 timepoints after ART initiation, with a median of 7 samples. For every participant, serial HIV viral load, CD4+ T-cell count, ART history and demographic data were obtained. Genomic DNA was extracted from unsorted PBMC with a Qiagen kit on a QIAcube, with processing performed in batches of 12 samples. Remarks on this clone: Its binding antigen is unknown. No clone much larger than this one lies a single base away; base qualities are absent.

The CDR3 runs 11 amino acids, cysteine and phenylalanine included. Here the CDR3 DNA is all that survives: 33 bases in frame from base 1. V loses 3 bases of germline sequence and J loses 9 bases, and the interval between the two ends is 6 bases. The germline V gene specifies MNHNS as CDR1 and SASEGT as CDR2. Paper-wide results and their limitations: Owing to limited PBMC availability, only the TCR beta chain was sequenced, without alpha chain pairing. At every time point, the repertoire was dominated by expanded TRB clones first identified before ART initiation, although this dominance fluctuated and, in many PLHIV, declined after ART. The samples span the years 2004 to 2017, and the ART regimens used at that time may not be as effective as current regimens. CDR3 length ranges in HIV repertoires were narrower than in controls, and network structure suggested an antigen-experienced repertoire with only a slight naive shift after ART. No data were available on ART adherence, viral resistance or therapy changes, limiting inferences about post-ART repertoire changes. A significant increase in TRB diversity was found to be associated with ART initiation, although TRB diversity was observed to remain significantly below that of transplant donor controls even after long-term ART. Because pre-ART samples had limited cell numbers, unsorted PBMC were profiled rather than sorted CD4+ and CD8+ T cells.

The immunoSEQ hsTCRB v3.0 assay was used at survey level resolution to sequence the TRB variable region. TRB sequencing targeted a depth of roughly 35,000-55,000 T-cell genomes per sample. Pooled TRB libraries were sequenced on an Illumina MiSeq with a v3 150-cycle kit. In the original analysis: Repertoire analysis ran in R within a reproducible Nextflow workflow covering QC, data transformation and analysis. LymphoSeq2, an R package for exploring AIRR-Seq data, was used to implement custom analyses. A handful of samples that yielded fewer than 5000 total TRB sequences were excluded, so that around 190 HIV repertoires were analyzed. Among the roughly 200 retained HIV repertoires, more than 55 were collected before ART initiation and 129 after ART initiation. Each repertoire was downsampled to 5000 TRB nucleotide sequences, and summary statistics were averaged across 100 downsampling iterations. The analysis kept only TRB sequences whose CDR3 regions were at least seven amino acids long. Two measures captured diversity: a Shannon entropy-derived clonality score and the Gini coefficient. In the repertoire networks, any two of the top 5000 CDR3 amino acid sequences were linked whenever the two sequences differed by an edit distance of one. Antigen specificity groups and MHC restriction were predicted for TRB CDR3 amino acid sequences with GLIPH2. To flag known CMV, EBV, HIV or tissue antigen associations, CDR3 amino acid sequences were matched against VDJdb and McPAS-TCR. Pre-ART, post-ART and control groups were compared with Wilcoxon signed-rank tests and Holm-Bonferroni correction. TCRdb mirrors the immuneACCESS table, restricted to in-frame sequences. Some clones are absent from its copies; in checked studies, under half trace to an unresolved V gene, and the reason for the others is unknown. Clonal size and the V and J genes are those of that table, whereas D and trimming came from the DNA. This sample holds around 18,000 clones; over 65% were observed only once. 13% to 15% of the sample belongs to the ten largest clones.

The starting material was unsorted PBMCs, obtained 0.5 years before starting antiretroviral therapy. The receptor was derived from a woman between 45 and 60 years old with HIV. The rearranged chain carries TRBV6-1 and TRBJ2-1; the D gene identity is not certain. The CDR3 reads CASSDYREQFF. The bases are TGTGCCAGCAGTGATTACCGTGAGCAGTTCTTC.